Shown below are 27 T cell receptor beta chains from a single sample sequenced in a study of blood T cell repertoires in COVID-19 (TCRdb year 2020). Library construction relied on the immunoSEQ multiplex PCR assay. TCRdb retrieved this table from immuneACCESS and kept in-frame rearrangements only. Not all clones are present; in checked studies, unresolved V genes account for under half, and no reason is known for the remainder. Across this sample there are 150,000 to 200,000 clones, with roughly four fifths seen only once. The top ten hold roughly 7.1% of the sample. Specimen: peripheral blood. These receptors originate from a human donor in a cohort sampled during active COVID-19.

This sequence joins TRBV9 and TRBJ1-2; D is unclear. V lost 0 bases and J lost 2, with 17 bases in between. The germline V gene has CDR1 SGDLS and CDR2 YYNGEE. The CDR3 has 17 amino acids. In DNA, the CDR3 is TGTGCCAGCAGCGTAGCGAGGGAGTCACTGAAGAACTATGGCTACACCTTC. The encoded protein is CASSVARESLKNYGYTF.

Here the CDR3 DNA reads TGCGCCAGCAGCCCCGGGACAGCCAACAATCAGCCCCAGCATTTT. Its protein product is CASSPGTANNQPQHF. The J gene is TRBJ1-5, the V gene TRBV5-1, with 7 bases that match TRBD1. The germline V gene encodes CDR1 SGHRS and CDR2 YFSETQ. V lost 4 bases, J lost 3 bases, and 7 bases stayed unmatched. The CDR3 length is 15 residues.

The chain recombines TRBV15 with TRBJ2-3; the match to TRBD2 covers 9 bases. CDR3 length equals 15 residues. Germline V CDR1 and CDR2: LNHNV, YYDKDF (reference sequence). V was clipped by 3 bases and J by 4 bases; unmatched bases: 5. CDR3 coding DNA: TGTGCCACCAGCAGCGCGGGGGGGAGGGCAGATACGCAGTATTTT. This translates into CATSSAGGRADTQYF.

The CDR3 DNA is TGTGCCAGCAGCAAAGGAGGGTTCGAGCAGTACTTC. Protein product: CASSKGGFEQYF. This rearrangement joins TRBV21-1 to TRBJ2-7; TRBD2, the D gene given by the table, was not confirmed from the DNA. TRBV21-1 counts as a pseudogene. The CDR3 spans 12 residues.

The chain combines TRBV6-4 with TRBJ2-1; 9 bases line up with TRBD2. With V trimmed by 2 bases and J by 8 bases, 10 bases remained unmatched. This CDR3 region has 16 residues. Germline values: CDR1 MRHNA, CDR2 SNTAGT. This CDR3 reads CASSDEGRGGIDEQFF. The DNA for the CDR3 is TGTGCCAGCAGTGACGAGGGGCGGGGGGGCATCGATGAGCAGTTCTTC.

The genes are TRBV12-3 or TRBV12-4 and TRBJ2-2; D is undetermined. With 5 bases removed from V and 5 bases from J, the gap between germline ends came to 6 bases. This CDR3 has 12 residues. CDR3 in amino acids: CASSPRTGELFF. CDR3 nucleotides: TGTGCCAGCAGTCCGAGAACCGGGGAGCTGTTTTTT.

The chain couples TRBV30 to TRBJ1-4; D gene unclear. The CDR3 is 15 amino acids. Germline-derived CDR1 and CDR2 are GTSNPN and SVGIG (reference sequence). Trimming stripped 4 bases from V and 0 bases from J, with 12 bases between. CDR3: CAWMGSVATNEKLFF. The DNA for the CDR3 is TGTGCCTGGATGGGGAGCGTAGCAACTAATGAAAAACTGTTTTTT. Together with reference TRBV30 and TRBJ1-4, the CDR3 gives the full variable domain: SQTIHQWPATLVQPVGSPLSLECTVEGTSNPNLYWYRQAAGRGLQLLFYSVGIGQISSEVPQNLSASRPQDRQFILSSKKLLLSDSGFYLCAWMGSVATNEKLFFGSGTQLSVL.

This chain joins TRBV20-1 and TRBJ2-5; unclear D gene. The CDR3 is made up of 11 amino acids. CDR1 and CDR2 from the germline V gene are DFQATT and SNEGSKA (reference sequence). With 5 bases removed from V and 5 bases from J, the gap between germline ends came to 9 bases. CDR3 sequence: CSAVLRETQYF. CDR3 coding DNA: TGCAGTGCTGTACTTCGGGAGACCCAGTACTTC.

The chain links TRBV7-2 to TRBJ2-1; 7 positions match TRBD2. V was clipped by 7 bases and J by 6 bases; unmatched bases: 12. The CDR3 is 15 residues long. Germline CDR1 and CDR2: SGHTA and FQGNSA. Here the CDR3 reads CASNHGLGLTNEQFF. For the CDR3, the DNA is TGTGCCAGCAACCACGGACTAGGACTTACCAATGAGCAGTTCTTC.

This sequence joins TRBV2 and TRBJ1-5; 8 nucleotides line up with TRBD1. The V gene end was trimmed by 6 bases and the J gene end by 5 bases; junction bases not matched to a gene: 9. Germline CDR1 SNHLY, CDR2 FYNNEI. The length of the CDR3 is 15 residues. In DNA form, the CDR3 reads TGTGCCAGCAGCACCGGGACAGGTAATTATCAGCCCCAGCATTTT. This encodes CASSTGTGNYQPQHF.

The chain recombines TRBV14 with TRBJ2-1; TRBD2 might be the D (6 bases). The V end was cut by 4 bases, the J end by 9 bases, with 16 bases between. The CDR3 is made up of 14 amino acids. Looked up from germline, CDR1 is SGHDN and CDR2 is FVKESK. The CDR3 coding sequence is TGTGCCAGCAGCCTTATTAGCGGTTCCGGTGAGCAGTTCTTC. It is translated as CASSLISGSGEQFF. Looking up the rest from reference TRBV14 and TRBJ2-1 gives the full variable domain: EAGVTQFPSHSVIEKGQTVTLRCDPISGHDNLYWYRRVMGKEIKFLLHFVKESKQDESGMPNNRFLAERTGGTYSTLKVQPAELEDSGVYFCASSLISGSGEQFFGPGTRLTVL.

This chain uses TRBV3-1 (or the pseudogene TRBV3-2) with TRBJ2-7; the match to TRBD1 covers 9 bases. The V segment lost 3 bases and the J segment 5 bases; nucleotides outside the gene matches: 8. This CDR3 contains 15 residues. Germline assignment: CDR1 LGHDT and CDR2 YNNKEL (reference sequence). The CDR3 protein is CASSQEGQGFNEQYF. The CDR3 DNA reads TGTGCCAGCAGCCAGGAGGGACAGGGTTTCAACGAGCAGTACTTC.

The chain carries TRBV23-1 and TRBJ1-4; 9 bases fit TRBD1. TRBV23-1 is noted as an ORF with a role that remains uncertain. The trim removed 3 bases at V and 7 bases at J, leaving 3 bases unmatched. The CDR3 sequence is 14 residues long. The CDR3 sequence is CASSHPGQGEKLFF. CDR3 in DNA: TGCGCCAGCAGTCACCCGGGACAGGGTGAAAAACTGTTTTTT.

The genes are TRBV15 and TRBJ2-7, with D perhaps matching TRBD1 (6 bases). The V and J ends lost 3 bases and 1 base respectively, with 10 bases between them. The CDR3 has 14 residues. Germline V gives CDR1 LNHNV, CDR2 YYDKDF (reference sequence). The CDR3 DNA is TGTGCCACCAGCAGTACGGACAGTTCCTACGAGCAGTACTTC. Protein: CATSSTDSSYEQYF.

The chain links TRBV4-1 to TRBJ2-5; 10 bases agree with TRBD1. Unmatched junction bases numbered 8, after V lost 3 bases and J lost 4 bases. The CDR3 runs 16 residues. Germline CDR1 is MGHRA and CDR2 is YSYEKL. The CDR3 DNA follows: TGCGCCAGCAGCCAGAGGGACAGGGGAGGAGGAGAGACCCAGTACTTC. Residues: CASSQRDRGGGETQYF.

CDR3 DNA: TGTGCCAGCAGCTTAGCAGGGGACACTGAAGCTTTCTTT. It specifies CASSLAGDTEAFF. The rearrangement joins TRBV5-8 to TRBJ1-1, with D tentatively TRBD1 (6 bases). V was cut by 2 bases and J by 3 bases, with 8 bases left in between. CDR1 and CDR2 from the germline V gene are SGHTS and YDEGEE. The CDR3 runs 13 residues.

This chain uses TRBV20-1 with TRBJ1-1; D unclear. V lost 6 bases to trimming and J lost 2 bases, with 7 bases between them. This CDR3 spans 11 amino acids. Germline CDR1 DFQATT, CDR2 SNEGSKA (reference sequence). DNA of the CDR3: TGCAGTGCGGCAGAAAACACTGAAGCTTTCTTT. Residues: CSAAENTEAFF.

The rearrangement joins TRBV7-8 to TRBJ2-2, with 7 bases matching TRBD2. CDR1 and CDR2 from the germline V gene are SGHVS and FQNEAQ. J gave up 1 base and V 7 bases, and 9 bases lay outside the gene matches. The CDR3 length is 16 residues. CDR3 in amino acids: CASNPVGGENTGELFF. The DNA of the CDR3 is TGTGCCAGCAACCCCGTGGGGGGGGAGAACACCGGGGAGCTGTTTTTT. Together with reference TRBV7-8 and TRBJ2-2, the CDR3 gives the full variable domain: GAGVSQSPRYKVAKRGQDVALRCDPISGHVSLFWYQQALGQGPEFLTYFQNEAQLDKSGLPSDRFFAERPEGSVSTLKIQRTQQEDSAVYLCASNPVGGENTGELFFGEGSRLTVL.

This chain's CDR3 is CASSLAPGGPRETQYF. The CDR3 region has the DNA TGCGCCAGCAGCTTGGCCCCGGGGGGGCCCAGGGAGACCCAGTACTTC. This chain connects TRBV5-1 to TRBJ2-5; 8 bases agree with TRBD2. V dropped 0 bases and J dropped 5; count of bases not matched to a gene: 9. Germline assignment: CDR1 SGHRS and CDR2 YFSETQ. The CDR3 has 16 amino acids.

The rearrangement uses TRBV27 and TRBJ1-2; D ambiguous. The germline V and J ends were trimmed by 3 bases and 7 bases, with 12 bases remaining between them. Per germline, CDR1 MNHEY and CDR2 SMNVEV (reference sequence). This CDR3 has 13 residues. As DNA, the CDR3 is TGTGCCAGCAGTTTCGCGAGGTTGGGTGGCTACACCTTC. Its translation is CASSFARLGGYTF.

The gene calls are TRBV5-1 and TRBJ1-1; 8 bases agree with TRBD1. V was clipped by 4 bases and J by 4 bases; unmatched bases: 15. Germline V CDR1 and CDR2: SGHRS, YFSETQ. The CDR3 is made up of 17 amino acids. CDR3 protein: CASSPPLRQGSSTEAFF. Here the CDR3 DNA reads TGCGCCAGCAGCCCACCCCTGAGACAGGGGTCGAGCACTGAAGCTTTCTTT. Using reference TRBV5-1 and TRBJ1-1 for the parts outside the CDR3, the full variable domain is KAGVTQTPRYLIKTRGQQVTLSCSPISGHRSVSWYQQTPGQGLQFLFEYFSETQRNKGNFPGRFSGRQFSNSRSEMNVSTLELGDSALYLCASSPPLRQGSSTEAFFGQGTRLTVV.

The chain joins TRBV6-5 to TRBJ1-2; D gene unclear. V lost 5 bases and J 6 bases, leaving 19 bases between the germline ends. The germline V gene encodes CDR1 MNHEY and CDR2 SVGAGI. The CDR3 has 15 amino acids. CDR3 protein: CASSNIQPGENGYTF. CDR3 nucleotide sequence: TGTGCCAGCAGTAACATACAACCCGGAGAGAATGGCTACACCTTC.

This chain connects TRBV27 to TRBJ1-6; the D gene is possibly TRBD1 (5 bases). This CDR3 is built from 17 residues. The germline gives CDR1 MNHEY, CDR2 SMNVEV (reference sequence). V dropped 6 bases and J dropped 9 bases, with 24 bases sitting between them. The DNA of the CDR3 is TGTGCCAGCAGCCCCCTCCCGGGACTTGAGGTTGGTTCACCCCTCCACTTT. As protein: CASSPLPGLEVGSPLHF.

The chain recombines TRBV11-2 with TRBJ2-5; the D is unclear. From germline, CDR1 is SGHAT and CDR2 FQNNGV. The CDR3 consists of 12 residues. With 7 bases removed from V and 2 bases from J, the gap between germline ends came to 8 bases. CDR3: CASKEAQETQYF. The CDR3 nucleotides are TGTGCCAGCAAAGAGGCACAAGAGACCCAGTACTTC. Looking up the rest from reference TRBV11-2 and TRBJ2-5 gives the full variable domain: EAGVAQSPRYKIIEKRQSVAFWCNPISGHATLYWYQQILGQGPKLLIQFQNNGVVDDSQLPKDRFSAERLKGVDSTLKIQPAKLEDSAVYLCASKEAQETQYFGPGTRLLVL.

The chain links TRBV19 to TRBJ1-1, with 7 bases aligning to TRBD1. J was trimmed by 1 base and V by 6 bases; bases with no gene match: 5. Per germline, CDR1 LNHDA and CDR2 SQIVND (reference sequence). CDR3 size: 14 residues. This CDR3 is CASSRGQQNTEAFF. The CDR3 bases are TGTGCCAGTAGCCGGGGACAGCAGAACACTGAAGCTTTCTTT.

The rearrangement links TRBV5-1 to TRBJ2-1; 13 bases are a match to TRBD2. CDR3 length: 15 residues. The V segment lost 4 bases and the J segment 8 bases; nucleotides outside the gene matches: 6. The germline CDR1 and CDR2 sequences are SGHRS and YFSETQ. CDR3 DNA sequence: TGCGCCAGCAGCCCAACTAGCGGGGGGGCATATGAGCAGTTCTTC. Amino acids: CASSPTSGGAYEQFF.

This chain links TRBV5-1 with TRBJ2-5; 8 bases match TRBD2. There are 18 residues in the CDR3. Germline lookup yields CDR1 SGHRS and CDR2 YFSETQ. V gave up 4 bases and J gave up 0 bases; unmatched junction bases: 14. The CDR3: CASSPVRISGEHQETQYF. The CDR3 DNA is TGCGCCAGCAGCCCGGTCCGGATTAGCGGGGAACACCAAGAGACCCAGTACTTC.